Detailed here is one T cell receptor beta chain. Repertoires were generated with immunoSEQ multiplex PCR, while TCRdb's copy carries only in-frame clones and drops some. The sample includes around 120,000 clones, roughly 87% of them seen just once. The data belong to a study of T cell responses to AZD1222 COVID-19 vaccine. The ends lost 3 bases at V and 14 bases at J; junction bases unmatched: 9. Per the germline V gene, CDR1 is LNHDA and CDR2 is SQIVND (reference sequence). This CDR3 spans 12 amino acids. The clonotype was recovered from an adult who received the AZD1222 COVID-19 vaccine. V is TRBV19 and J is TRBJ1-2; TRBD1 aligns across 7 bases. Sequencing used peripheral blood, obtained 28 days after the second AZD1222 dose. CDR3 residues: CASSIRQGLITF. The CDR3 nucleotides read TGTGCCAGTAGTATTAGACAGGGCCTAATAACCTTC.